Each of the 9 T cell receptor beta chains below was sequenced from the same sample in a study of cytomegalovirus exposure and HLA in healthy donors. TCRdb's table, derived via immunoSEQ multiplex PCR, lists solely in-frame clones and lacks some. This sample has about 56,000 clones, with just over 90% found just once. The specimen sequenced was PBMCs. These receptors came from a man between 18 and 35 years old in good health and CMV-seronegative.

Here the CDR3 reads CARSQGGGEEETQYF. CDR3 DNA: TGTGCCAGAAGCCAAGGCGGGGGAGAGGAAGAGACCCAGTACTTC. V and J are TRBV5-3 and TRBJ2-5; 7 bases map to TRBD2. TRBV5-3 is an open reading frame whose function is uncertain. V shed 4 bases and J 3 bases; nucleotides not matched to a gene: 9. CDR3 size: 15 residues.

The rearrangement links TRBV4-3 to TRBJ2-1, with 10 bases identical to TRBD2. The germline V gene encodes CDR1 LGHNA and CDR2 YSLEER. The CDR3 loop spans 16 amino acids. J lost 5 bases, V lost 1 base, and 5 bases had no gene match. The DNA of the CDR3 is TGCGCCAGCAGCCAAGCGTCTAGCGGGAGTCACAATGAGCAGTTCTTC. Amino acid sequence: CASSQASSGSHNEQFF.

The genes are TRBV28 and TRBJ2-5, with D unclear. CDR1 is MDHEN and CDR2 is SYDVKM in the germline V gene. This CDR3 contains 14 residues. Trimming removed 6 bases at V and 4 bases at J, with 15 bases between. The CDR3 DNA is TGTGCCAGCAGCTCCGACTCTAACGTAGAGACCCAGTACTTC. This encodes CASSSDSNVETQYF.

The CDR3 region has the DNA TGTGCCAGCAGTTTATCAGGGGGCTCGTCCTACGAGCAGTACTTC. This translates into CASSLSGGSSYEQYF. The chain uses TRBV28 and TRBJ2-7, with 8 bases fitting TRBD1. J lost 1 base, V lost 1 base, and 3 bases had no gene match. The CDR3 runs 15 residues. Per the germline V gene, CDR1 is MDHEN and CDR2 is SYDVKM. The full variable domain, rest sourced from reference TRBV28 and TRBJ2-7, is DVKVTQSSRYLVKRTGEKVFLECVQDMDHENMFWYRQDPGLGLRLIYFSYDVKMKEKGDIPEGYSVSREKKERFSLILESASTNQTSMYLCASSLSGGSSYEQYFGPGTRLTVT.

This rearrangement joins TRBV5-6 to TRBJ1-2; 7 bases match TRBD1. V dropped 0 bases and J dropped 5; count of bases not matched to a gene: 7. This CDR3 region has 15 residues. In germline, CDR1 is SGHDT, CDR2 YYEEEE. The CDR3 loop reads CASSLGGGPTYGYTF. CDR3 DNA: TGTGCCAGCAGCTTGGGAGGGGGCCCGACTTATGGCTACACCTTC.

The chain has TRBV28 and TRBJ2-7; 10 nucleotides match TRBD2. Looked up from germline, CDR1 is MDHEN and CDR2 is SYDVKM. Germline trimming cut 5 bases from V and 3 bases from J; bases unmatched to any gene: 13. This CDR3 region has 17 residues. CDR3 sequence (DNA): TGTGCCAGCAGTCCATGGAGGGCTAGCGGGAGTCTCTACGAGCAGTACTTC. This sequence encodes CASSPWRASGSLYEQYF.

The chain has TRBV7-2 and TRBJ2-3; D perhaps matches TRBD2 (6 bases). Deletions cut 1 base from V and 2 bases from J, with 10 bases between. Germline loops: CDR1 SGHTA, CDR2 FQGNSA. This CDR3 has 15 residues. This CDR3 is CASSLGGEFTDTQYF. CDR3 in DNA: TGTGCCAGCAGCTTAGGCGGGGAATTCACAGATACGCAGTATTTT.

For the CDR3, the DNA is TGTGCCAGCAGCTCCCGACTAGCGGGAGACAGCAATGAGCAGTTCTTC. This sequence encodes CASSSRLAGDSNEQFF. This sequence joins TRBV11-3 and TRBJ2-1; TRBD2 matches at 12 bases. CDR1 is SGHNT, CDR2 YENEEA, per germline. Germline trimming cut 4 bases from V and 6 bases from J; bases unmatched to any gene: 7. The CDR3 runs to 16 residues.

V is TRBV6-5 and J is TRBJ2-5; 10 bases align to TRBD2. Germline values: CDR1 MNHEY, CDR2 SVGAGI. There are 15 residues in the CDR3. V was pared by 8 bases and J by 4 bases, with 10 bases of the junction left unmatched. This chain's CDR3 is CASSLAGATGETQYF. For the CDR3, the DNA is TGTGCCAGCTCCCTAGCGGGAGCTACGGGAGAGACCCAGTACTTC.